This T cell receptor beta chain emerged from a study of cytomegalovirus exposure and HLA in healthy donors. General study findings and limits: According to an earlier analysis, most TCR beta V segments yielded productive rearrangements about 87% or about 30% of the time. For most TCR sequences rarity was the rule, although some public TCRs occurred in many donors. Versus the roughly 700-donor mean, an Asian-associated ancestry cluster reportedly showed fewer N-insertions in a later analysis.

Remarks on this clone: What it binds is unknown.

The CDR3 totals 14 residues. Unmatched junction bases numbered 2, after V lost 3 bases and J lost 1 base. CDR1 LNHNV and CDR2 YYDKDF come from the germline V gene (reference sequence). It was with 60 Vbeta and 13 Jbeta primers that the PCR ran. The protocol was immunoSEQ multiplex PCR, while the TCRdb copy is restricted to in-frame clones and leaves out a portion. The table records some 170,000 clones, more than 60% of them present only once. This chain joins TRBV15 and TRBJ1-2; TRBD1 matches at 7 bases. The clonotype was recovered from a man in his forties in good health and CMV-seronegative. The sequenced sample consisted of PBMCs. CDR3 nucleotide sequence: TGTGCCACCAGCAGGACAGGGATTAACTATGGCTACACCTTC. Protein product: CATSRTGINYGYTF.